This TCR beta chain was captured by sequencing in a study of T-cell memory formation after mild COVID-19. Study-level background: There were largely donor-specific TCR clusters.

This clonotype was picked up a small number of times. Its matching antigen is unknown. General study points: Later expanders leaned toward CD4+, whereas clones contracting from day 15 to 85 were balanced CD4/CD8. Cross-reactive memory appears to have joined, as suggested by some responding clones showing up in pre-infection memory.

TCRdb re-called the 5' RACE reads with MiXCR, one entry per CDR3 protein. The sample lists roughly 400,000 distinct CDR3 sequences; about a sixth were seen once. The receptor was isolated from a man between 18 and 29 years old who had mild COVID-19 (a few samples of this study predate the infection). Cell type and time point are not known. Material: PBMCs or a T cell subset sorted from them (not recorded which).

CDR3 sequence reads: CASSPGSEEQYF. The DNA for the CDR3 is TGTGCCAGCTCACCAGGGTCGGAAGAGCAGTACTTC. The chain joins TRBV18 to TRBJ2-7; D is ambiguous. Trimming shortened V by 2 bases and J by 7 bases, and 9 bases separated the two germline ends. Germline values: CDR1 KGHSH, CDR2 LQKENI. CDR3 size: 12 residues.